This T cell receptor (beta chain) was retrieved from a study of OX40 agonist ivuxolimab in advanced cancers. Measured with immunoSEQ multiplex PCR; TCRdb has only the in-frame clones, and not every one. The profile shows about 83,000 clones, approximately 84% of them singletons. The sample holds one count of this clone. Per the germline V gene, CDR1 is LNHDA and CDR2 is SQIVND (reference sequence). The V end was cut by 4 bases, the J end by 5 bases, with 12 bases between. This CDR3 comprises 14 residues. Here the sequenced sample was CD4+ or CD8+ T cells sorted from blood, taken in a trial of the OX40 agonist ivuxolimab. This sequence originates from an adult with an advanced solid tumor such as melanoma, head and neck, liver or kidney cancer. The chain employs TRBV19 and TRBJ1-5; TRBD1 is a possible D gene (6 bases). CDR3 region: CASSRGQPYQPQHF. CDR3 nucleotides: TGTGCCAGTAGTAGGGGACAACCTTATCAGCCCCAGCATTTT.